The 13 T cell receptor beta chains below all came from one sample that was sequenced in a study of glioma-infiltrating T cells. Amplification of TCR alpha and beta CDR3 regions from RNA used iRepertoire nested multiplex PCR. TCRdb processed the multiplex PCR reads anew with MiXCR; each CDR3 protein has one entry. The sample has 95,000 to 150,000 distinct CDR3 sequences, 23% seen once; the top ten hold nearly 15%. Source material: glioma tissue, nonneoplastic brain tissue, or PBMCs (not recorded which). Receptors originate from a human donor with low-grade glioma or glioblastoma, undergoing nonglioma brain surgery, or in good health (not recorded which).

There are many counts of this clonotype. The J gene is TRBJ2-1, the V gene TRBV6-1; D gene unclear. This CDR3 comprises 14 residues. The germline V and J ends were trimmed by 5 bases and 4 bases, with 12 bases remaining between them. CDR1 and CDR2 (germline): MNHNS, SASEGT. This CDR3 reads CASSLGTPYNEQFF. The CDR3 nucleotides read TGTGCCAGCAGTTTAGGTACACCGTACAATGAGCAGTTCTTC.

This clonotype has a handful of counts. The rearrangement joins TRBV7-2 to TRBJ2-1; the match to TRBD2 covers 7 bases. With 0 bases clipped from V and 6 bases from J, the junction kept 2 bases outside the gene matches. In germline, CDR1 is SGHTA, CDR2 FQGNSA. CDR3 length equals 14 residues. In DNA form, the CDR3 reads TGTGCCAGCAGCTTAGCGGGAGGGGTCAATGAGCAGTTCTTC. Translation gives CASSLAGGVNEQFF.

The sample holds a few counts of this clonotype. The chain is built from TRBV7-9 and TRBJ2-6; 9 bases map to TRBD1. V lost 5 bases, J lost 2 bases, and 1 base stayed unmatched. The CDR3 extends over 15 amino acids. The germline gives CDR1 SEHNR, CDR2 FQNEAQ (reference sequence). CDR3 region: CASSRQGAGANVLTF. In nucleotides, the CDR3 is TGTGCCAGCAGCCGACAGGGGGCTGGGGCCAACGTCCTGACTTTC.

This clonotype occurred many times. The chain uses TRBV7-3 and TRBJ2-5; weak D call: TRBD2 (6 bases). The CDR3 sequence is 14 residues long. Trimming shortened V by 3 bases and J by 2 bases, and 10 bases separated the two germline ends. Germline V lookup: CDR1 SGHTA, CDR2 FQGTGA. The DNA of the CDR3 is TGTGCCAGCAGCTTTGCCGGAGGGCAAGAGACCCAGTACTTC. It yields the protein CASSFAGGQETQYF.

A word on this clonotype: A read error is possible here, since a much larger clone lies one base away. V is TRBV5-4 and J is TRBJ2-1; 8 bases align to TRBD2. Per germline, CDR1 SGHNT and CDR2 YYREEE (reference sequence). This CDR3 spans 16 amino acids. V shed 4 bases, J shed 3 bases, and the junction held 9 bases outside the gene matches. The CDR3 sequence is CASSVGVAGYYNEQFF. The CDR3 nucleotides read TGTGCCAGCAGCGTGGGAGTAGCGGGGTACTACAATGAGCAGTTCTTC.

This clonotype has at least ten counts. The chain couples TRBV20-1 to TRBJ2-7; D is tentatively TRBD1 or TRBD2 (5 bases each). Between the trimmed V and J ends, which lost 2 bases and 4 bases, there was a span of 15 bases. The CDR3 covers 14 residues. The germline gives CDR1 DFQATT, CDR2 SNEGSKA (reference sequence). The DNA of the CDR3 is TGCAGTGCTAGATCACCGGGACGTCGATACGAGCAGTACTTC. This sequence encodes CSARSPGRRYEQYF.

For this clonotype: This may stem from a read error, because a much larger clone lies one nucleotide away. The CDR3: CASRFYSNQPQHF. The DNA for the CDR3 is TGTGCCAGCAGGTTTTATAGCAATCAGCCCCAGCATTTT. The chain carries TRBV12-3 or TRBV12-4 and TRBJ1-5, with D hard to call. This CDR3 is 13 amino acids long. V gave up 6 bases and J gave up 0 bases, with 6 bases separating them.

With respect to this clonotype: Germline is not matched at one junction end, which may reflect a read error. The genes are TRBV7-2 and TRBJ2-3; D remains ambiguous. Germline CDR1 is SGHTA and CDR2 is FQGNSA. The CDR3 is 13 residues long. CDR3 sequence reads: CASSSLGSDTQYF. The CDR3 DNA is TGTGCCAGCAGCTCACTCGGTTCAGATACACAGTATTTT.

This clonotype was seen repeatedly, ten times or more. The chain is built from TRBV6-1 and TRBJ1-2, with 9 bases matching TRBD1. The CDR3 sequence is 18 residues long. Germline-derived CDR1 and CDR2 are MNHNS and SASEGT. The ends lost 6 bases at V and 0 bases at J; junction bases unmatched: 14. The CDR3 DNA follows: TGTGCCAGCAGCTCACGATCCGGGACAGGGCCTACTAACTATGGCTACACCTTC. Its protein product is CASSSRSGTGPTNYGYTF.

This clonotype was seen repeatedly, ten times or more. In nucleotides, the CDR3 is TGCAGTGCTAGGGCAGACAATGAGCAGTTCTTC. It translates to CSARADNEQFF. The J gene is TRBJ2-1, the V gene TRBV20-1, with D uncertain. V lost 3 bases, J lost 5 bases, and 5 bases lay in between. This CDR3 has 11 amino acids. The V gene's germline CDR1 is DFQATT and CDR2 SNEGSKA (reference sequence).

This clonotype was counted at least ten times. The V and J genes are TRBV6-2 or TRBV6-3 and TRBJ2-5; 11 nucleotides align to TRBD2. V was clipped by 3 bases and J by 4 bases; unmatched bases: 4. CDR3 length equals 15 residues. Per the germline V gene, CDR1 is MNHEY and CDR2 is SVGEGT. CDR3 DNA sequence: TGTGCCAGCAGTTATCCCCTAGCGGGAGGAGAGACCCAGTACTTC. Encoded protein: CASSYPLAGGETQYF.

This clonotype showed up many times. The chain employs TRBV7-8 and TRBJ1-2; 9 bases agree with TRBD1. The CDR3 spans 15 residues. V shed 1 base, J shed 7 bases, and the junction held 7 bases outside the gene matches. The germline CDR1 and CDR2 sequences are SGHVS and FQNEAQ. The CDR3 protein is CASSLDGTGTSGYTF. The CDR3 DNA reads as TGTGCCAGCAGCTTAGACGGGACAGGGACTTCTGGCTACACCTTC.

This clonotype showed up just a few times. A clone one base away is much larger, so this may be a read error. V usage is TRBV12-3 or TRBV12-4 and J usage is TRBJ2-3, with 8 bases lining up with TRBD2. This CDR3 region has 14 residues. V lost 7 bases and J lost 4; bases outside the gene matches: 7. This CDR3 is CASTISGVSDTQYF. CDR3 coding DNA: TGTGCCAGCACAATTAGCGGGGTCTCAGATACGCAGTATTTT.